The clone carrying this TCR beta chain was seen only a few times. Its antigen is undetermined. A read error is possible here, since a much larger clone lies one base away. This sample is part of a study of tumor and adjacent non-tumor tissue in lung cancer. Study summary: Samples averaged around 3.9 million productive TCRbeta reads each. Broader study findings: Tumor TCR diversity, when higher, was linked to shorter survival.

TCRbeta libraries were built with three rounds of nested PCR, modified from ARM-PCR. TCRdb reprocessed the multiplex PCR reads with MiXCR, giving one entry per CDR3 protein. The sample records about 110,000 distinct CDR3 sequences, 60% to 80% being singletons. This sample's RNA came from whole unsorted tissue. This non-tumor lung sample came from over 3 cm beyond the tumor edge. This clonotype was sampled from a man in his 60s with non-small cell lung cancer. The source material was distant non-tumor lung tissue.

In DNA form, the CDR3 reads TGTGCCAGCAGTTACTCAGACCAAGCAGGGGGTCGCACAGATACGCAGTATTTT. Protein product: CASSYSDQAGGRTDTQYF. The rearrangement uses TRBV6-5 and TRBJ2-3, with 7 bases aligning to TRBD1. This CDR3 is built from 18 residues. Per the germline V gene, CDR1 is MNHEY and CDR2 is SVGAGI. Unmatched junction bases numbered 10, after V lost 0 bases and J lost 1 base.